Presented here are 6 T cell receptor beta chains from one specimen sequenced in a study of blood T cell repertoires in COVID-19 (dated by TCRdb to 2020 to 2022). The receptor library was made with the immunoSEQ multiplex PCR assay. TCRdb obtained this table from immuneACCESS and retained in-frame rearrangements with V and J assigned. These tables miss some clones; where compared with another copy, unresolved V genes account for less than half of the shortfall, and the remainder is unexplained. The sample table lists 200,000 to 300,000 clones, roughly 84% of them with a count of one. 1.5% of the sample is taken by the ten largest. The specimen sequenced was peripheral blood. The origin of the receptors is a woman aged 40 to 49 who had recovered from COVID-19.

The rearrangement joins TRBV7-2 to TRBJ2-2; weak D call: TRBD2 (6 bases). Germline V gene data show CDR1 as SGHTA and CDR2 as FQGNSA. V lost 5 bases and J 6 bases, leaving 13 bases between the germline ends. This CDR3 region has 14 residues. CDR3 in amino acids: CASSPRRDAGELFF. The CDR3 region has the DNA TGTGCCAGCAGCCCGCGGAGGGATGCCGGGGAGCTGTTTTTT. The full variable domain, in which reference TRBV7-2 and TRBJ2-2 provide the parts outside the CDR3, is GAGVSQSPSNKVTEKGKDVELRCDPISGHTALYWYRQSLGQGLEFLIYFQGNSAPDKSGLPSDRFSAERTGGSVSTLTIQRTQQEDSAVYLCASSPRRDAGELFFGEGSRLTVL.

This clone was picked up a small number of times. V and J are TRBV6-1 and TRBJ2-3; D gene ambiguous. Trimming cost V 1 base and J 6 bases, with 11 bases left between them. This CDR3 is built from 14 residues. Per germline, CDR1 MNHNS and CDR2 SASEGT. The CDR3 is CASSEDMSWDTQYF. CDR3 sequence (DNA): TGTGCCAGCAGTGAAGACATGTCCTGGGATACGCAGTATTTT.

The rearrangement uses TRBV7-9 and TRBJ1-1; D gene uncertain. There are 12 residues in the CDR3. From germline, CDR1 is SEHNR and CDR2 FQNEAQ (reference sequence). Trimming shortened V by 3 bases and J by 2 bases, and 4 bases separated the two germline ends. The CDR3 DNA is TGTGCCAGCAGCTTTCTTAACACTGAAGCTTTCTTT. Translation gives CASSFLNTEAFF.

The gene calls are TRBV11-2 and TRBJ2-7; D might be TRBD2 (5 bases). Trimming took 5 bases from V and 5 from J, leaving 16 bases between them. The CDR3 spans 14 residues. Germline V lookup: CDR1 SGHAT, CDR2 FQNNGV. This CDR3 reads CASSPQATGNEQYF. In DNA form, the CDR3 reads TGTGCCAGCAGCCCCCAGGCTACCGGGAACGAGCAGTACTTC.

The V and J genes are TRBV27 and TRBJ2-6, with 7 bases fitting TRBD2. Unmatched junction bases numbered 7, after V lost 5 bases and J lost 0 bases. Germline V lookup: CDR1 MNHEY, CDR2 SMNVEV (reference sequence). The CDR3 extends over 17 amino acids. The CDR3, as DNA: TGTGCCAGCAGTACCGGGAGGACTATCTCTGGGGCCAACGTCCTGACTTTC. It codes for CASSTGRTISGANVLTF.

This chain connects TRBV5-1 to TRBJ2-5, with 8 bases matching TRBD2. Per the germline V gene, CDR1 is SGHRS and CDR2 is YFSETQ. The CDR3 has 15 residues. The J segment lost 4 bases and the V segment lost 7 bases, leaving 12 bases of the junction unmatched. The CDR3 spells CASRRGGQVGETQYF. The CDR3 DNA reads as TGCGCCAGCCGCCGGGGGGGGCAGGTAGGAGAGACCCAGTACTTC.